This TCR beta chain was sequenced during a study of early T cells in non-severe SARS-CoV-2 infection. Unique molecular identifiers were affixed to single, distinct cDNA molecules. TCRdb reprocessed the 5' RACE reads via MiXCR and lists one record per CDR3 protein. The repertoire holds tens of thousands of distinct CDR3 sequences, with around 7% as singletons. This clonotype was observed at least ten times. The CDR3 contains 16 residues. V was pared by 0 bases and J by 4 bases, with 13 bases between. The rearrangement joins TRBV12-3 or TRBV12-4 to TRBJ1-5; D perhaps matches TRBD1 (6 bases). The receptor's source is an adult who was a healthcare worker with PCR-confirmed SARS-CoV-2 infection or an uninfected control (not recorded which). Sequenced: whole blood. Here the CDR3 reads CASSLARITGNQPQHF. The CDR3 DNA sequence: TGTGCCAGCAGTTTAGCGCGTATAACAGGGAATCAGCCCCAGCATTTT.